The clone carrying this TCR beta chain was seen at least ten times. Some clones are missing from TCRdb's copy, which holds only in-frame ones; the method was immunoSEQ multiplex PCR. The sample holds fewer than 55,000 clones, and no clone turns up only once. This sample stems from a study of T cell clonality in common variable immunodeficiency. This sequence was found in a person aged 18-70 years in good health. The sequencing sample was made of peripheral blood mononuclear cells.

The DNA read from the CDR3 is TGTGCCATCAGTGAGGCGGGACTCCGACTTGGGACC. It is translated as CAISEAGLRLGT. The full CDR3 sequence reads CAISEAGLRLGTQYF. The J gene is TRBJ2-5, the V gene TRBV10-3; D is possibly TRBD2 (6 bases). The CDR3 extends 3 residues past the end of the read, so its final part is completed from the germline J gene. CDR1 and CDR2 from the germline V gene are ENHRY and SYGVKD. The CDR3 covers 15 residues. The germline V and J ends were trimmed by 2 bases and 7 bases, with 17 bases remaining between them.